Here is one TCR beta chain with its context. The sample belongs to a study of early T cells in non-severe SARS-CoV-2 infection. TCRdb re-called the 5' RACE reads through MiXCR, storing one row per CDR3 protein. The sample yields 70,000 or so distinct CDR3 sequences, 4.6% seen once. The TCR comes from an adult who was a healthcare worker with PCR-confirmed SARS-CoV-2 infection or an uninfected control (not recorded which). The donor label of this sample is uncertain. Sequencing used whole blood, obtained at baseline.

The CDR3 coding sequence is TGCAGCGCCCGCCGTTTTGAGGGGACTAGCGGGTTCATGGGTACGCAGTATTTT. This translates into CSARRFEGTSGFMGTQYF. The genes are TRBV29-1 and TRBJ2-3; TRBD2 matches 12 bases. After removal of 7 bases from V and 8 bases from J, the junction contained 22 bases not matched to a gene. Looked up from germline, CDR1 is SQVTM and CDR2 is ANQGSEA. This CDR3 has 18 residues.